The source of this T cell receptor (beta chain) is a study of T cells in Graves' hyperthyroidism and ophthalmopathy. Overall study results and limits: Most clonotypes expanded in the thyroid (above 0.001) were also present in blood. Ophthalmopathy onset followed model prediction by a median approximately 6.2 months.

It was RNA transcripts that yielded the amplified TCR beta CDR3 regions. TCR CDR3 regions were first amplified by RT-PCR with HTBI primers. TCRdb itself ran the multiplex PCR reads through MiXCR, one entry per CDR3 protein. The data show 500,000 to 800,000 distinct CDR3 sequences, just under 45% seen once. A remark on this clonotype: Its antigen is not known.

The CDR3 is 13 residues long. Germline loops: CDR1 MGHDK, CDR2 SYGVNS. V dropped 8 bases and J dropped 3 bases, with 14 bases sitting between them. The V call is TRBV25-1, the J call TRBJ2-7; D might be TRBD1 (5 bases). Specimen: peripheral blood or thyroid tissue (not recorded which). The TCR sequence derives from an adult man with Graves' disease, either hyperthyroidism or ophthalmopathy (not recorded which). CDR3 loop: CASSPGYGYEQYF. In DNA form, the CDR3 reads TGTGCCAGCTCACCAGGGTACGGCTACGAGCAGTACTTC.